The 19 T cell receptor beta chains below all came from one sample that was sequenced in a study of shared clonotypes between healthy human individuals. Repertoires were generated with immunoSEQ multiplex PCR, while TCRdb's copy carries only in-frame clones and drops some. The sample lists 110,000 or so clones, around 68% occurring once. Sequencing used memory CD8+ T cells sorted from blood. Subset denoted: CD45RO+ cells pooled with CCR7-negative TemRA cells. These receptors came from a woman under 40 in good health.

This clone was observed once. The V call is TRBV5-3, the J call TRBJ1-1; D is unresolved. TRBV5-3 is noted as an ORF with a role that remains uncertain. The CDR3 sequence is 14 residues long. Trimming cost V 8 bases and J 0 bases, with 14 bases left between them. CDR3 bases: TGTGCCAGCAGCCTGTCGTCAATGAACACTGAAGCTTTCTTT. Its translation is CASSLSSMNTEAFF.

This clone has a count of ten or more. J is TRBJ2-1 and V is TRBV6-4; TRBD2 matches at 11 bases. V dropped 2 bases and J dropped 6; count of bases not matched to a gene: 3. CDR1 is MRHNA and CDR2 is SNTAGT in the germline V gene. The CDR3 totals 15 residues. CDR3 nucleotides: TGTGCCAGCAGTGACATAGCGGGAGGGCCCAATGAGCAGTTCTTC. It codes for CASSDIAGGPNEQFF.

The V call is TRBV14, the J call TRBJ2-7; TRBD2 is a possible D gene (5 bases). CDR3 length: 15 amino acids. The germline gives CDR1 SGHDN, CDR2 FVKESK. V was clipped by 4 bases and J by 0 bases, with 13 bases between them. In nucleotides, the CDR3 is TGTGCCAGCAGCCCCCGCCGAGGGTTCTCCTACGAGCAGTACTTC. This codes for CASSPRRGFSYEQYF.

The genes are TRBV6-1 and TRBJ1-2; D unresolved. Between the trimmed V and J ends, which lost 2 bases and 8 bases, there was a span of 21 bases. This CDR3 is built from 16 residues. The V gene's germline CDR1 is MNHNS and CDR2 SASEGT. This CDR3 is CASSERGGFLRRGYTF. In DNA form, the CDR3 reads TGTGCCAGCAGTGAAAGAGGAGGCTTCTTAAGGAGGGGCTACACCTTC.

The chain couples TRBV6-4 to TRBJ2-7; 8 bases line up with TRBD1. The CDR3 contains 14 residues. With 6 bases clipped from V and 2 bases from J, the junction kept 6 bases outside the gene matches. The germline V gene has CDR1 MRHNA and CDR2 SNTAGT. The CDR3 region is CASRWTGPAYEQYF. Written as DNA, the CDR3 is TGTGCCAGCAGGTGGACAGGGCCCGCCTACGAGCAGTACTTC.

This clone was seen at least ten times. This sequence joins TRBV14 and TRBJ2-5; D is unclear. Germline CDR1 reads SGHDN; CDR2 reads FVKESK. This CDR3 is 16 amino acids long. The V end was cut by 4 bases, the J end by 5 bases, with 20 bases between. CDR3 in amino acids: CASSLAGRSRWETQYF. The CDR3 coding sequence is TGTGCCAGCAGCCTCGCCGGACGATCAAGGTGGGAGACCCAGTACTTC. Supplemented by reference TRBV14 and TRBJ2-5, the full variable domain reads EAGVTQFPSHSVIEKGQTVTLRCDPISGHDNLYWYRRVMGKEIKFLLHFVKESKQDESGMPNNRFLAERTGGTYSTLKVQPAELEDSGVYFCASSLAGRSRWETQYFGPGTRLLVL.

V and J are TRBV6-1 and TRBJ2-7; TRBD2 might be the D (5 bases). V was pared by 6 bases and J by 0 bases, with 12 bases between. The germline gives CDR1 MNHNS, CDR2 SASEGT. The CDR3 has 14 amino acids. Here the CDR3 reads CASSARTDSYEQYF. CDR3 in DNA: TGTGCCAGCAGCGCCAGGACTGACTCCTACGAGCAGTACTTC.

The chain combines TRBV13 with TRBJ2-1; 11 positions agree with TRBD2. CDR1 PRHDT and CDR2 FYEKMQ come from the germline V gene (reference sequence). V shed 3 bases and J 2 bases; nucleotides not matched to a gene: 3. The CDR3 runs 16 residues. CDR3 in DNA: TGTGCCAGCAGCTTCATAGCGGGAGGGACCTACAATGAGCAGTTCTTC. Encoded protein: CASSFIAGGTYNEQFF.

The gene calls are TRBV11-2 and TRBJ2-1; D uncertain. V was trimmed by 1 base and J by 7 bases, leaving 14 bases between them. Germline assignment: CDR1 SGHAT and CDR2 FQNNGV. This CDR3 is 15 amino acids long. CDR3 in amino acids: CASSLGPTFGNEQFF. In DNA form, the CDR3 reads TGTGCCAGCAGCTTAGGACCAACATTTGGGAATGAGCAGTTCTTC. Full variable domain (outside the CDR3, taken from reference TRBV11-2 and TRBJ2-1): EAGVAQSPRYKIIEKRQSVAFWCNPISGHATLYWYQQILGQGPKLLIQFQNNGVVDDSQLPKDRFSAERLKGVDSTLKIQPAKLEDSAVYLCASSLGPTFGNEQFFGPGTRLTVL.

The CDR3 is CATSRDTTGADTQYF. The DNA for the CDR3 is TGTGCCACCAGCAGAGATACTACAGGGGCAGATACGCAGTATTTT. The chain combines TRBV15 with TRBJ2-3; TRBD1 agrees at 7 bases. With 0 bases clipped from V and 4 bases from J, the junction kept 4 bases outside the gene matches. Germline V gives CDR1 LNHNV, CDR2 YYDKDF (reference sequence). The CDR3 runs to 15 residues.

The V call is TRBV2, the J call TRBJ2-7; a weak D match, TRBD2 (5 bases). Per the germline V gene, CDR1 is SNHLY and CDR2 is FYNNEI. The CDR3 is made up of 12 amino acids. CDR3 bases: TGTGCGAGCGGACCGAACTCCTACGAGCAGTACTTC. The encoded protein is CASGPNSYEQYF.

The V gene is TRBV7-9, the J gene TRBJ2-7, with D possibly being TRBD2 (7 bases). The CDR3 totals 17 residues. Germline V gene lookup returns CDR1 SEHNR and CDR2 FQNEAQ (reference sequence). Trimming left V 2 bases short and J 5 bases short, with 22 bases between. In DNA, the CDR3 is TGTGCCAGCAGCTTACCGGGGGGCGGGAGATATCCGGACGAGCAGTACTTC. The encoded protein is CASSLPGGGRYPDEQYF.

V usage is TRBV27 and J usage is TRBJ1-1; possible D gene TRBD1, 6 bases. The CDR3 loop spans 14 amino acids. The germline gives CDR1 MNHEY, CDR2 SMNVEV (reference sequence). V was trimmed by 3 bases and J by 2 bases, leaving 10 bases between them. The CDR3 DNA reads TGTGCCAGCAGTTTCGGGGGCTTCAACACTGAAGCTTTCTTT. It specifies CASSFGGFNTEAFF.

The CDR3 region is CASSLGDSYGPQHF. The CDR3 region has the DNA TGTGCCAGCAGTTTAGGGGACAGTTATGGACCCCAGCATTTT. V gene TRBV28 combines with J gene TRBJ1-5, with 7 bases matching TRBD1. J was trimmed by 10 bases and V by 2 bases; bases with no gene match: 8. Germline assignment: CDR1 MDHEN and CDR2 SYDVKM. The CDR3 is 14 amino acids.

The chain uses TRBV10-3 and TRBJ1-4, with TRBD1 as a possible D gene (5 bases). Per the germline V gene, CDR1 is ENHRY and CDR2 is SYGVKD. Trimming took off 0 bases at V and 4 bases at J, with 9 bases between the two ends. The CDR3 totals 15 residues. The CDR3 nucleotides read TGTGCCATCAGTGAGTCTGAGACAGATAATGAAAAACTGTTTTTT. Translation gives CAISESETDNEKLFF.

This clone has only a few counts. The chain couples TRBV29-1 to TRBJ2-6; D unresolved. This CDR3 has 13 amino acids. Germline V gene data show CDR1 as SQVTM and CDR2 as ANQGSEA. V was shortened by 4 bases and J by 0 bases, with 4 bases between the two germline ends. The CDR3 DNA reads as TGCAGCGTTGTAGGCTCTGGGGCCAACGTCCTGACTTTC. It encodes CSVVGSGANVLTF.

This clone was observed many times. The gene calls are TRBV6-1 and TRBJ2-5; D remains unclear. The end of the DNA is better explained by TRBJ2-7, so the J call may be wrong. This CDR3 has 15 amino acids. Germline-derived CDR1 and CDR2 are MNHNS and SASEGT. The chain's CDR3 is CASSASPESTYEQYF. In DNA form, the CDR3 reads TGTGCCAGCAGTGCAAGTCCCGAATCAACCTACGAGCAGTACTTC.

The chain combines TRBV9 with TRBJ2-1, with D perhaps TRBD2 (6 bases). The CDR3 covers 14 residues. Trimming pared 4 bases from V and 10 bases from J, leaving 18 bases between. Germline V gives CDR1 SGDLS, CDR2 YYNGEE. The CDR3 nucleotides are TGTGCCAGCAGCTCCCGGACTAATCAACGCGAGCAGTTCTTC. Protein product: CASSSRTNQREQFF.

The chain uses TRBV25-1 and TRBJ2-7; D remains unclear. CDR3 length: 15 residues. Trimming pared 5 bases from V and 5 bases from J, leaving 19 bases between. The germline V gene encodes CDR1 MGHDK and CDR2 SYGVNS. In DNA form, the CDR3 reads TGTGCCAGCAGTCAGTCAAGTCAGACGTCCCACGAGCAGTACTTC. Protein product: CASSQSSQTSHEQYF.